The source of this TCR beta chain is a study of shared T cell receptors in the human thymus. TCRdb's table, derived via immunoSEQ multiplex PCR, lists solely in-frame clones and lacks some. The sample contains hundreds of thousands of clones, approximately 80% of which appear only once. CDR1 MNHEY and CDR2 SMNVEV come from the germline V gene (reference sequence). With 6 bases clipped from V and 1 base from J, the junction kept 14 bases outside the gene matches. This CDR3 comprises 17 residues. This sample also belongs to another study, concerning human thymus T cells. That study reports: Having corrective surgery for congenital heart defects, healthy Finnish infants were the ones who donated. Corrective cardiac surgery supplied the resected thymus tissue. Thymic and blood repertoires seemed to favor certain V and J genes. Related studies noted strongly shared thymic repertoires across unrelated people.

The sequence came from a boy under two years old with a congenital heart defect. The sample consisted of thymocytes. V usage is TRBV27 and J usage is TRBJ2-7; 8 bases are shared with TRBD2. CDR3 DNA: TGTGCCAGCAGCAAAGCGGGAGATTTAGCGGTTTCCTACGAGCAGTACTTC. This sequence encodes CASSKAGDLAVSYEQYF.